This entry lists 17 T cell receptor beta chains sequenced from one sample in a study of shared clonotypes between healthy human individuals. Sequenced by immunoSEQ multiplex PCR; TCRdb stores in-frame clones only, minus some. The table has 2.5 million or so clones, over 85% seen once; the top ten hold roughly 0.13%. The sequenced sample consisted of naive CD4+ T cells sorted from blood. The sample's subset: CD45RA+ positively selected. These receptors all stem from a man between 18 and 29 years old in good health.

This clone has only one observation. The chain couples TRBV19 to TRBJ1-6; D gene ambiguous. The V and J ends lost 3 bases and 4 bases respectively, with 13 bases between them. Germline CDR1 is LNHDA and CDR2 is SQIVND (reference sequence). This CDR3 spans 16 amino acids. This chain's CDR3 is CASSIRTESYNSPLHF. The CDR3 DNA reads TGTGCCAGTAGTATTCGGACGGAGAGTTATAATTCACCCCTCCACTTT.

J is TRBJ1-1 and V is TRBV2; 7 bases line up with TRBD1. This CDR3 contains 14 residues. In germline, CDR1 is SNHLY, CDR2 FYNNEI. The ends lost 2 bases at V and 4 bases at J; junction bases unmatched: 4. Written as DNA, the CDR3 is TGTGCCAGCAGTGAATGGACAGGAGTCACTGAAGCTTTCTTT. It codes for CASSEWTGVTEAFF.

There are a few counts of this clone. This sequence joins TRBV18 and TRBJ2-7; 7 positions agree with TRBD2. Trimming cost V 2 bases and J 6 bases; bases outside gene matches: 10. CDR3 length: 15 amino acids. Looked up from germline, CDR1 is KGHSH and CDR2 is LQKENI. DNA of the CDR3: TGTGCCAGCTCACCAGGGACTACCGTTCTTGGCGAGCAGTACTTC. This translates into CASSPGTTVLGEQYF.

The rearrangement uses TRBV19 and TRBJ1-1; D gene unclear. This CDR3 has 13 residues. CDR1 is LNHDA, CDR2 SQIVND, per germline (reference sequence). Deletions cut 8 bases from V and 1 base from J, with 11 bases between. For the CDR3, the DNA is TGTGCCAGTGGTACACGTCAGAACACTGAAGCTTTCTTT. The encoded protein is CASGTRQNTEAFF. Supplemented by reference TRBV19 and TRBJ1-1, the full variable domain reads DGGITQSPKYLFRKEGQNVTLSCEQNLNHDAMYWYRQDPGQGLRLIYYSQIVNDFQKGDIAEGYSVSREKKESFPLTVTSAQKNPTAFYLCASGTRQNTEAFFGQGTRLTVV.

The chain recombines TRBV5-7 with TRBJ2-1; TRBD2 might be the D (5 bases). TRBV5-7 is flagged as an ORF with uncertain function. The V end was cut by 7 bases, the J end by 5 bases, with 10 bases between. CDR3 length: 12 residues. The DNA of the CDR3 is TGTGCCAGCTGTAGCGCAAACAATGAGCAGTTCTTC. As protein: CASCSANNEQFF.

The chain links TRBV6-1 to TRBJ1-3, with D perhaps matching TRBD1 (5 bases). Germline loops: CDR1 MNHNS, CDR2 SASEGT. The length of the CDR3 is 13 residues. The V and J ends lost 6 bases and 4 bases respectively, with 10 bases between them. The CDR3 nucleotides are TGTGCCAGCAGCCCAGGACAAGGAAACACCATATATTTT. Translation gives CASSPGQGNTIYF.

V usage is TRBV5-4 and J usage is TRBJ2-3; D is undetermined. V was pared by 3 bases and J by 3 bases, with 5 bases between. The germline V gene has CDR1 SGHNT and CDR2 YYREEE (reference sequence). The CDR3 contains 12 residues. As DNA, the CDR3 is TGTGCCAGCAGCTCGGTAACAGATACGCAGTATTTT. Residues: CASSSVTDTQYF.

Of note for this clone: This same CDR3 is encoded by further DNA sequences in the sample. The CDR3 bases are TGTGCCAGCAGCCGGGGACAGGGGGCAACTGAAGCTTTCTTT. Translated: CASSRGQGATEAFF. This chain links TRBV6-5 with TRBJ1-1, with 12 bases that match TRBD1. Per the germline V gene, CDR1 is MNHEY and CDR2 is SVGAGI. The CDR3 is 14 amino acids. V shed 6 bases, J shed 5 bases, and the junction held 4 bases outside the gene matches.

This chain connects TRBV4-3 to TRBJ2-2; 7 bases line up with TRBD1. V shed 0 bases, J shed 6 bases, and the junction held 10 bases outside the gene matches. Germline CDR1 and CDR2: LGHNA and YSLEER. CDR3 length: 17 amino acids. CDR3 loop: CASSQDSGQGVSGELFF. CDR3 DNA: TGCGCCAGCAGCCAAGATTCGGGGCAGGGGGTGTCCGGGGAGCTGTTTTTT.

The V call is TRBV6-6, the J call TRBJ2-2; D is ambiguous. Trimming stripped 5 bases from V and 6 bases from J, with 10 bases between. The CDR3 length is 13 residues. Germline V gene sequence: CDR1 MNHNY, CDR2 SVGAGI (reference sequence). The CDR3 DNA is TGTGCCAGCAGTCAGCACCAGGCCGGGGAGCTGTTTTTT. Translated, it gives CASSQHQAGELFF.

The chain has TRBV28 and TRBJ2-7, with TRBD1 identical over 7 bases. CDR1 is MDHEN, CDR2 SYDVKM, per germline. The V and J ends lost 4 bases and 3 bases, in that order; junction bases with no gene match: 9. This CDR3 spans 15 amino acids. The CDR3 loop is CASSSPGQKLYEQYF. DNA of the CDR3: TGTGCCAGCAGTTCTCCGGGACAGAAGCTCTACGAGCAGTACTTC.

The V gene is TRBV27, the J gene TRBJ2-7; possible D gene TRBD1, 5 bases. CDR3 size: 17 residues. Between the trimmed V and J ends, which lost 3 bases and 3 bases, there was a span of 21 bases. The V gene's germline CDR1 is MNHEY and CDR2 SMNVEV (reference sequence). For the CDR3, the DNA is TGTGCCAGCAGTTTCAAGCCTCCATCAGGGTTTGGCTACGAGCAGTACTTC. It encodes CASSFKPPSGFGYEQYF.

The chain combines TRBV9 with TRBJ2-1; D ambiguous. Germline-derived CDR1 and CDR2 are SGDLS and YYNGEE. The CDR3 loop spans 13 amino acids. The V gene lost 4 bases and the J gene lost 5 bases, with 10 bases spanning the gap. In nucleotides, the CDR3 is TGTGCCAGCAGCTGGGGTCCCGACAATGAGCAGTTCTTC. This gives the protein CASSWGPDNEQFF.

J is TRBJ2-2 and V is TRBV2; D is perhaps TRBD1 (6 bases). V dropped 6 bases and J dropped 4 bases, with 9 bases sitting between them. Germline V lookup: CDR1 SNHLY, CDR2 FYNNEI. CDR3 size: 13 residues. The CDR3 nucleotides are TGTGCCAGCAGGGGACACTCCACCGGGGAGCTGTTTTTT. Protein product: CASRGHSTGELFF.

This chain joins TRBV5-1 and TRBJ2-3; D tentatively reads TRBD1 or TRBD2 (6 bases each). The CDR3 has 18 residues. Germline V lookup: CDR1 SGHRS, CDR2 YFSETQ. The V and J ends lost 4 bases and 0 bases respectively, with 21 bases between them. In nucleotides, the CDR3 is TGCGCCAGCAGCCCTACGGGGGCTGTAATCACTAGCACAGATACGCAGTATTTT. Its protein product is CASSPTGAVITSTDTQYF.

Only one count was recorded for this clone. This chain uses TRBV6-5 with TRBJ2-3, with D uncertain. V lost 2 bases, J lost 2 bases, and 11 bases lay in between. The CDR3 contains 15 residues. CDR1 is MNHEY, CDR2 SVGAGI, per germline. The CDR3 nucleotides are TGTGCCAGCAGTTACAACGGAGTTGACACAGATACGCAGTATTTT. Encoded protein: CASSYNGVDTDTQYF.

The V gene is TRBV11-3, the J gene TRBJ1-2; 9 bases are a match to TRBD1. This CDR3 has 16 residues. CDR1 is SGHNT and CDR2 is YENEEA in the germline V gene. With 11 bases clipped from V and 2 bases from J, the junction kept 15 bases outside the gene matches. The CDR3 bases are TGTGCCGGGGGGACAGGGCCCGACTGCTTGAACTATGGCTACACCTTC. Protein product: CAGGTGPDCLNYGYTF.